These 31 T cell receptor beta chains came from one sample sequenced in a study of blood T cell repertoires in COVID-19. Sequencing was performed with immunoSEQ multiplex PCR; in TCRdb, only in-frame clones are kept and a portion is missing. The sample records hundreds of thousands of clones, about 90% being singletons. Sequencing was done on a sample of peripheral blood. These receptors all stem from a young man with COVID-19, enrolled during active disease.

CDR3 nucleotides: TGTGCCAGCAGTAATGAGGGGGCGCAGGTCTATGGCTACACCTTC. It encodes CASSNEGAQVYGYTF. The genes are TRBV2 and TRBJ1-2; 7 nucleotides align to TRBD1. CDR3 size: 15 residues. The V segment lost 5 bases and the J segment 4 bases; nucleotides outside the gene matches: 10. Germline CDR1 and CDR2: SNHLY and FYNNEI.

The chain employs TRBV7-9 and TRBJ2-1; the D is unclear. V was cut by 2 bases and J by 3 bases, with 5 bases left in between. Germline-derived CDR1 and CDR2 are SEHNR and FQNEAQ (reference sequence). The CDR3 has 13 residues. The DNA of the CDR3 is TGTGCCAGCAGCTTACCAAACTACAATGAGCAGTTCTTC. Translation: CASSLPNYNEQFF.

The chain uses TRBV5-4 and TRBJ2-3; 10 bases are shared with TRBD2. Trimming cost V 5 bases and J 6 bases; bases outside gene matches: 9. The CDR3 has 15 residues. Germline CDR1 is SGHNT and CDR2 is YYREEE (reference sequence). In DNA, the CDR3 is TGTGCCAGCAGTTATCTAGCGGGAGCACCGGATACGCAGTATTTT. Translating it yields CASSYLAGAPDTQYF. The whole variable domain, remainder taken from reference TRBV5-4 and TRBJ2-3, is ETGVTQSPTHLIKTRGQQVTLRCSSQSGHNTVSWYQQALGQGPQFIFQYYREEENGRGNFPPRFSGLQFPNYSSELNVNALELDDSALYLCASSYLAGAPDTQYFGPGTRLTVL.

The genes are TRBV7-8 and TRBJ2-5, with 10 bases lining up with TRBD1. CDR1 SGHVS and CDR2 FQNEAQ come from the germline V gene. The CDR3 is made up of 15 amino acids. The ends lost 5 bases at V and 5 bases at J; junction bases unmatched: 8. The CDR3 here is CASSPRQGQGETQYF. The CDR3 region has the DNA TGTGCCAGCAGCCCCAGACAGGGACAGGGGGAGACCCAGTACTTC.

The V call is TRBV29-1, the J call TRBJ2-7; a weak D match, TRBD2 (6 bases). Germline CDR1 and CDR2: SQVTM and ANQGSEA. The V gene lost 7 bases and the J gene lost 6 bases, with 13 bases spanning the gap. The CDR3 runs to 11 residues. CDR3 nucleotide sequence: TGCAGCGCTAAGGAGGGGATCGAGCAGTACTTC. It translates to CSAKEGIEQYF.

The V gene is TRBV5-1, the J gene TRBJ2-6; a weak D match, TRBD1 (6 bases). CDR1 is SGHRS and CDR2 is YFSETQ in the germline V gene. The CDR3 runs 17 residues. Trimming left V 1 base short and J 2 bases short, with 13 bases between. CDR3 sequence: CASSLTGIPPGANVLTF. In DNA form, the CDR3 reads TGCGCCAGCAGCTTGACAGGGATCCCACCTGGGGCCAACGTCCTGACTTTC.

V and J are TRBV6-5 and TRBJ1-2; TRBD1 is a possible D gene (6 bases). Germline V CDR1 and CDR2: MNHEY, SVGAGI. The CDR3 is 14 residues long. Trimming shortened V by 6 bases and J by 5 bases, and 16 bases separated the two germline ends. The chain's CDR3 is CASRPSGASYGYTF. In DNA, the CDR3 is TGTGCCAGCAGGCCTTCAGGGGCCAGTTATGGCTACACCTTC.

This clone was detected only once. The chain carries TRBV5-4 and TRBJ1-5; D possibly corresponds to TRBD1 (5 bases). V was cut by 4 bases and J by 0 bases, with 11 bases left in between. In germline, CDR1 is SGHNT, CDR2 YYREEE (reference sequence). CDR3 length: 15 amino acids. The chain's CDR3 is CASSVGGDSNQPQHF. CDR3 nucleotide sequence: TGTGCCAGCAGCGTAGGAGGGGATAGCAATCAGCCCCAGCATTTT.

The J gene is TRBJ2-7, the V gene TRBV7-6; 8 bases line up with TRBD2. The CDR3 has 15 residues. Germline lookup yields CDR1 SGHVS and CDR2 FNYEAQ. The V segment lost 0 bases and the J segment 6 bases; nucleotides outside the gene matches: 7. The CDR3 region is CASSLASGGGAEQYF. In DNA form, the CDR3 reads TGTGCCAGCAGCTTAGCGTCGGGGGGGGGTGCCGAGCAGTACTTC. Using reference TRBV7-6 and TRBJ2-7 for the parts outside the CDR3, the full variable domain is GAGVSQSPRYKVTKRGQDVALRCDPISGHVSLYWYRQALGQGPEFLTYFNYEAQQDKSGLPNDRFSAERPEGSISTLTIQRTEQRDSAMYRCASSLASGGGAEQYFGPGTRLTVT.

The genes are TRBV4-1 and TRBJ2-7, with D possibly matching TRBD2 (5 bases). The CDR3 covers 15 residues. Between the trimmed V and J ends, which lost 3 bases and 2 bases, there was a span of 14 bases. CDR1 and CDR2 from the germline V gene are MGHRA and YSYEKL. The CDR3 DNA is TGCGCCAGCAGCCACCAAGCGAATAGCGCCTACGAGCAGTACTTC. It codes for CASSHQANSAYEQYF.

This clone appeared once. This chain connects TRBV4-1 to TRBJ2-1; D might be TRBD1 (6 bases). The V end was cut by 5 bases, the J end by 0 bases, with 11 bases between. CDR1 and CDR2 from the germline V gene are MGHRA and YSYEKL. The CDR3 is made up of 15 amino acids. The CDR3 spells CASSYDRSSYNEQFF. The CDR3 DNA reads TGCGCCAGCAGCTACGACAGGAGCTCCTACAATGAGCAGTTCTTC.

The gene calls are TRBV5-4 and TRBJ2-7; 7 positions agree with TRBD2. CDR3 length: 14 amino acids. With V trimmed by 3 bases and J by 3 bases, 6 bases remained unmatched. The V gene's germline CDR1 is SGHNT and CDR2 YYREEE (reference sequence). CDR3 in DNA: TGTGCCAGCAGCTCAACTAGCGTTTTCTACGAGCAGTACTTC. It encodes CASSSTSVFYEQYF.

The chain combines TRBV19 with TRBJ2-6; 8 bases line up with TRBD1. CDR1 is LNHDA and CDR2 is SQIVND in the germline V gene (reference sequence). The CDR3 extends over 14 amino acids. The V gene end was trimmed by 5 bases and the J gene end by 14 bases; junction bases not matched to a gene: 11. The CDR3 nucleotides read TGTGCCAGTAGTCCTAGACAGGGGCCCAATCTCCTGACTTTC. This sequence encodes CASSPRQGPNLLTF.

This rearrangement joins TRBV19 to TRBJ1-2; D might be TRBD1 (5 bases). The CDR3 loop spans 17 amino acids. Germline assignment: CDR1 LNHDA and CDR2 SQIVND (reference sequence). The germline V and J ends were trimmed by 4 bases and 6 bases, with 24 bases remaining between them. The CDR3 spells CASSKDPGKGQRNGYTF. The DNA of the CDR3 is TGTGCCAGTAGTAAAGACCCAGGAAAAGGACAACGGAATGGCTACACCTTC.

CDR3 DNA: TGTGCCAGCAGTTTCGCGGGGGACAATTACAATGAGCAGTTCTTC. This translates into CASSFAGDNYNEQFF. The chain recombines TRBV28 with TRBJ2-1; D may be TRBD2 (7 bases). Germline CDR1 reads MDHEN; CDR2 reads SYDVKM. The V end was cut by 3 bases, the J end by 4 bases, with 13 bases between. There are 15 residues in the CDR3. Looking up the rest from reference TRBV28 and TRBJ2-1 gives the full variable domain: DVKVTQSSRYLVKRTGEKVFLECVQDMDHENMFWYRQDPGLGLRLIYFSYDVKMKEKGDIPEGYSVSREKKERFSLILESASTNQTSMYLCASSFAGDNYNEQFFGPGTRLTVL.

The CDR3 sequence: CASSFFAGGLNEQFF. The DNA of the CDR3 is TGTGCCAGCAGTTTCTTTGCGGGAGGCCTCAATGAGCAGTTCTTC. The J gene is TRBJ2-1, the V gene TRBV27; 8 bases agree with TRBD2. The germline CDR1 and CDR2 sequences are MNHEY and SMNVEV (reference sequence). The CDR3 extends over 15 amino acids. Germline trimming cut 3 bases from V and 6 bases from J; bases unmatched to any gene: 7.

This clone was detected only a few times. The V call is TRBV2, the J call TRBJ2-3, with TRBD2 identical over 10 bases. The CDR3 contains 15 residues. With 6 bases clipped from V and 5 bases from J, the junction kept 8 bases outside the gene matches. The germline V gene has CDR1 SNHLY and CDR2 FYNNEI. The CDR3 is CASREREGRGDTQYF. The CDR3 nucleotides read TGTGCCAGCAGGGAGCGGGAGGGCCGAGGAGATACGCAGTATTTT.

The rearrangement joins TRBV3-1 (or the pseudogene TRBV3-2) to TRBJ1-2; D is uncertain. With 1 base removed from V and 8 bases from J, the gap between germline ends came to 5 bases. The CDR3 contains 11 residues. Germline V gives CDR1 LGHDT, CDR2 YNNKEL (reference sequence). The CDR3 protein is CASSQARGYTF. CDR3 in DNA: TGTGCCAGCAGCCAAGCCAGGGGCTACACCTTC.

The gene calls are TRBV11-3 and TRBJ2-2; D perhaps matches TRBD2 (7 bases). Germline V gene data show CDR1 as SGHNT and CDR2 as YENEEA. The CDR3 is made up of 16 amino acids. Trimming took off 2 bases at V and 5 bases at J, with 15 bases between the two ends. CDR3 sequence reads: CASSLSPGGFTGELFF. Here the CDR3 DNA reads TGTGCCAGCAGCTTAAGCCCGGGGGGCTTTACCGGGGAGCTGTTTTTT.

V is TRBV6-2 or TRBV6-3 and J is TRBJ2-1; 8 nucleotides line up with TRBD2. Germline assignment: CDR1 MNHEY and CDR2 SVGEGT. The CDR3 consists of 15 residues. V shed 5 bases and J 6 bases; nucleotides not matched to a gene: 9. CDR3 loop: CASSPGVAGINEQFF. The DNA of the CDR3 is TGTGCCAGCAGTCCCGGGGTAGCGGGAATCAATGAGCAGTTCTTC.

The chain links TRBV11-1 to TRBJ2-6, with D perhaps TRBD2 (6 bases). V was pared by 7 bases and J by 2 bases, with 12 bases between. Germline CDR1 reads SGHAT; CDR2 reads FQDESV (reference sequence). The CDR3 sequence is 15 residues long. The CDR3 sequence is CASKGGSTGANVLTF. For the CDR3, the DNA is TGTGCCAGCAAGGGAGGAAGCACTGGGGCCAACGTCCTGACTTTC. Full variable domain (outside the CDR3, taken from reference TRBV11-1 and TRBJ2-6): EAEVAQSPRYKITEKSQAVAFWCDPISGHATLYWYRQILGQGPELLVQFQDESVVDDSQLPKDRFSAERLKGVDSTLKIQPAELGDSAMYLCASKGGSTGANVLTFGAGSRLTVL.

This chain links TRBV5-1 with TRBJ2-7; D ambiguous. Germline V gene data show CDR1 as SGHRS and CDR2 as YFSETQ. The CDR3 is 14 residues long. V was pared by 4 bases and J by 5 bases, with 16 bases between. The CDR3 is CASSPGVESDEQYF. The CDR3 nucleotides are TGCGCCAGCAGCCCTGGAGTGGAATCGGACGAGCAGTACTTC. The complete variable domain, with remaining parts taken from reference TRBV5-1 and TRBJ2-7, reads KAGVTQTPRYLIKTRGQQVTLSCSPISGHRSVSWYQQTPGQGLQFLFEYFSETQRNKGNFPGRFSGRQFSNSRSEMNVSTLELGDSALYLCASSPGVESDEQYFGPGTRLTVT.

The chain joins TRBV3-1 (or the pseudogene TRBV3-2) to TRBJ1-1; D remains unclear. Germline lookup yields CDR1 LGHDT and CDR2 YNNKEL (reference sequence). The CDR3 has 13 amino acids. With 1 base removed from V and 1 base from J, the gap between germline ends came to 4 bases. The CDR3 here is CASSQVRNTEAFF. CDR3 nucleotide sequence: TGTGCCAGCAGCCAAGTGAGGAACACTGAAGCTTTCTTT.

V usage is TRBV27 and J usage is TRBJ1-1, with D perhaps TRBD1 (5 bases). This CDR3 is built from 13 residues. V gave up 8 bases and J gave up 4 bases, with 14 bases separating them. Germline loops: CDR1 MNHEY, CDR2 SMNVEV (reference sequence). In DNA, the CDR3 is TGTGCCAGCCATGGGGGGGGAAGCACTGAAGCTTTCTTT. This sequence encodes CASHGGGSTEAFF.

The chain employs TRBV7-2 and TRBJ2-7; 7 nucleotides agree with TRBD1. This CDR3 contains 14 residues. The germline gives CDR1 SGHTA, CDR2 FQGNSA. Trimming took 1 base from V and 3 from J; bases not matched to a gene: 3. The CDR3 sequence: CASSLEQGIYEQYF. Here the CDR3 DNA reads TGTGCCAGCAGCTTAGAACAGGGGATCTACGAGCAGTACTTC. Based on the CDR3 plus reference TRBV7-2 and TRBJ2-7, the full variable domain is GAGVSQSPSNKVTEKGKDVELRCDPISGHTALYWYRQSLGQGLEFLIYFQGNSAPDKSGLPSDRFSAERTGGSVSTLTIQRTQQEDSAVYLCASSLEQGIYEQYFGPGTRLTVT.

This chain uses TRBV19 with TRBJ2-5; 8 bases line up with TRBD1. Per germline, CDR1 LNHDA and CDR2 SQIVND (reference sequence). J was trimmed by 5 bases and V by 9 bases; bases with no gene match: 11. CDR3 length: 14 residues. The CDR3 nucleotides read TGTGCCAGCCGCCGGGACAGGTCTGTGGAGACCCAGTACTTC. Its protein product is CASRRDRSVETQYF.

The chain combines TRBV7-3 with TRBJ2-1, with 15 positions matching TRBD2. The germline gives CDR1 SGHTA, CDR2 FQGTGA. There are 18 residues in the CDR3. The ends lost 0 bases at V and 7 bases at J; junction bases unmatched: 7. CDR3 sequence reads: CASSLTGLAGGGANEQFF. CDR3 sequence (DNA): TGTGCCAGCAGCTTAACGGGACTAGCGGGAGGAGGTGCGAATGAGCAGTTCTTC.

The chain carries TRBV5-1 and TRBJ2-2; TRBD1 is a possible D gene (6 bases). The germline V and J ends were trimmed by 4 bases and 5 bases, with 12 bases remaining between them. Germline loops: CDR1 SGHRS, CDR2 YFSETQ. CDR3 length: 14 amino acids. The CDR3 bases are TGCGCCAGCAGCACAGAACAGGGAACCGGGGAGCTGTTTTTT. Its translation: CASSTEQGTGELFF.

V usage is TRBV19 and J usage is TRBJ2-2, with 9 bases lining up with TRBD1. The V and J ends lost 3 bases and 5 bases, in that order; junction bases with no gene match: 4. Germline V lookup: CDR1 LNHDA, CDR2 SQIVND (reference sequence). CDR3 length: 15 residues. The CDR3 here is CASSMGTGYTGELFF. In nucleotides, the CDR3 is TGTGCCAGTAGTATGGGGACAGGGTATACCGGGGAGCTGTTTTTT.

This chain joins TRBV4-1 and TRBJ2-2; tentatively, D is TRBD2 (6 bases). V lost 2 bases, J lost 5 bases, and 12 bases lay in between. Germline CDR1 MGHRA, CDR2 YSYEKL. The CDR3 length is 15 residues. CDR3 sequence (DNA): TGCGCCAGCAGCCAATTTAGCGGAGTAACCGGGGAGCTGTTTTTT. This gives the protein CASSQFSGVTGELFF.

The V call is TRBV18, the J call TRBJ2-1; 7 bases are shared with TRBD2. The junction had 6 bases not matched to a gene; V was cut back by 2 bases and J by 5 bases. This CDR3 region has 15 residues. The V gene's germline CDR1 is KGHSH and CDR2 LQKENI. The CDR3 DNA follows: TGTGCCAGCTCACCAGGTACAGCGGGGAACAATGAGCAGTTCTTC. Its translation: CASSPGTAGNNEQFF. Based on the CDR3 plus reference TRBV18 and TRBJ2-1, the full variable domain is NAGVMQNPRHLVRRRGQEARLRCSPMKGHSHVYWYRQLPEEGLKFMVYLQKENIIDESGMPKERFSAEFPKEGPSILRIQQVVRGDSAAYFCASSPGTAGNNEQFFGPGTRLTVL.